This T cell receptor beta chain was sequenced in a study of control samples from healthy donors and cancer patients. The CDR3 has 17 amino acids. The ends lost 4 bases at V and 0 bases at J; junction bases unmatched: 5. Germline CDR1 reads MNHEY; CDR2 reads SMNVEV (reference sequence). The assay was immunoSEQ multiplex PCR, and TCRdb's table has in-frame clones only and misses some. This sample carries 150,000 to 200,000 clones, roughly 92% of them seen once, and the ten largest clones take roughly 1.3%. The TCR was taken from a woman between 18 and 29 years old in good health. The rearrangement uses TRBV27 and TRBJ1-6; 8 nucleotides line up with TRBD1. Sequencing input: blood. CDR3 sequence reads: CASSSRTGNSYNSPLHF. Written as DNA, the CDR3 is TGTGCCAGCAGTTCGCGGACAGGGAACTCCTATAATTCACCCCTCCACTTT.